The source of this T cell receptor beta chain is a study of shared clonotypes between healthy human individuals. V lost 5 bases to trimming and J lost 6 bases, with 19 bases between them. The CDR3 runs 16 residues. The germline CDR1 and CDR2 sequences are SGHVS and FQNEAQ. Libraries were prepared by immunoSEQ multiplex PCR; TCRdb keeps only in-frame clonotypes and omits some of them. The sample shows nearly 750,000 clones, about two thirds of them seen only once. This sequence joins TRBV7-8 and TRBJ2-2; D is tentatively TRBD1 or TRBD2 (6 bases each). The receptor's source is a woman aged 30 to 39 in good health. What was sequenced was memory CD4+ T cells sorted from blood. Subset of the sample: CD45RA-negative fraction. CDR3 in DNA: TGTGCCAGCAGCCAGTCGGGGGCATGGTGGGCCGGGGAGCTGTTTTTT. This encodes CASSQSGAWWAGELFF.